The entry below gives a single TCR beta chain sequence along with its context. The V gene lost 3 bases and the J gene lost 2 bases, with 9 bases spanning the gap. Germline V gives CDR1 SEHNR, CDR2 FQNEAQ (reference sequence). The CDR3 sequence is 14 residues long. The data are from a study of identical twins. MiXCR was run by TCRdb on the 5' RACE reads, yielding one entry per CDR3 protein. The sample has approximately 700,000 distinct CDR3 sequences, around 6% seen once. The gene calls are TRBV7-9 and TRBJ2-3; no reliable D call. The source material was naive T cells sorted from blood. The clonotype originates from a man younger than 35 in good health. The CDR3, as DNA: TGTGCCAGCAGCTTTGCGGATACCACAGATACGCAGTATTTT. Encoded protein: CASSFADTTDTQYF.